The following is a T cell receptor beta chain sequence with its context. For sorted subsets, 150 to 200 ng DNA per replicate equaled 30,000 or so T cell genomes. Clones were sequenced by immunoSEQ multiplex PCR, and TCRdb holds only the in-frame ones, with some missing. The repertoire holds some 980,000 clones, with less than 85% as singletons. Every contributor of samples was a Caucasian grown-up residing in Nashville, Tennessee. The source of the sample is a study of shared clonotypes between healthy human individuals. Germline CDR1 is SQVTM and CDR2 is ANQGSEA. V lost 5 bases to trimming and J lost 5 bases; unmatched junction nucleotides: 23. The CDR3 length is 18 residues.

This TCR derives from a man aged 18 to 29 in good health. V usage is TRBV29-1 and J usage is TRBJ1-2, with TRBD1 identical over 7 bases. The sequencing sample was made of memory CD4+ T cells sorted from blood. Subset described: CD45RA-negative fraction. The CDR3 is CSVPRGGASLNYDYGYTF. CDR3 nucleotide sequence: TGCAGCGTTCCGCGAGGGGGCGCGTCCCTTAACTATGATTATGGCTACACCTTC.